A few counts support the clone carrying this TCR beta chain. Its antigen is not known. The data were taken from a study of T-cell reconstitution after alpha-beta-depleted transplantation in children. Study-level findings and limits: The study reportedly traced alpha-beta T cells about two months after transplant to several hundred expanded graft clones. Diversity and T-cell counts at one year after transplant derived mostly from new T cells.

TCRbeta library preparation incorporated unique molecular identifiers. TCRdb reprocessed the PCR reads with MiXCR, giving one entry per CDR3 protein. The table records around 250,000 distinct CDR3 sequences, around 8% of them present only once. CDR1 and CDR2 (germline): SGHRS, YFSETQ. The CDR3 runs 17 residues. V lost 0 bases to trimming and J lost 3 bases; unmatched junction nucleotides: 6. The sequences come from PBMCs, mostly from graft donor cells, collected 180 days after TCRalphabeta/CD19-depleted stem cell transplant. The gene calls are TRBV5-1 and TRBJ2-7, with 13 positions matching TRBD2. This clonotype was obtained from a male patient younger than 18 who had a stem cell transplant for acute lymphoblastic leukemia, so the T cells may come from the graft donor. The CDR3 nucleotides read TGCGCCAGCAGCTTGGCCCGACTAGCGGGGGGCCTCTACGAGCAGTACTTC. This codes for CASSLARLAGGLYEQYF.